These 15 T cell receptor beta chains were sequenced from one sample in a study of shared clonotypes between healthy human individuals. The method was immunoSEQ multiplex PCR; TCRdb's version includes in-frame clones alone and lacks a portion of them. The sample gives about 2.4 million clones, 80% to 95% of which show up once; about 0.34% is in the top ten. Specimen: naive CD4+ T cells from PBMCs. The subset here: CD45RA+ positively selected. Receptors were obtained from a man in his late teens or twenties in good health. Some clones in this sample may be carry-over from other donors' samples.

The chain has TRBV5-5 and TRBJ2-1; D is ambiguous. V dropped 0 bases and J dropped 7 bases, with 5 bases sitting between them. Germline CDR1 and CDR2: SGHKS and YYEKEE (reference sequence). The CDR3 loop spans 12 amino acids. The CDR3 region is CASSLEKNEQFF. The CDR3 nucleotides are TGTGCCAGCAGCTTGGAGAAGAATGAGCAGTTCTTC.

This clone was recorded a few times. The rearrangement links TRBV12-5 to TRBJ1-1; D is ambiguous. Germline V gene sequence: CDR1 LGHNT, CDR2 FRNRAP. V was shortened by 9 bases and J by 1 base, with 12 bases between the two germline ends. The CDR3 consists of 13 residues. The CDR3 sequence is CASAQTPNTEAFF. In nucleotides, the CDR3 is TGTGCTAGCGCCCAAACACCGAACACTGAAGCTTTCTTT.

With regard to this clone: In the same sample, other DNA sequences code for this CDR3. The V call is TRBV7-2, the J call TRBJ2-1; possible D gene TRBD2, 5 bases. The germline gives CDR1 SGHTA, CDR2 FQGNSA. The CDR3 covers 15 residues. Trimming left V 1 base short and J 1 base short, with 8 bases between. In nucleotides, the CDR3 is TGTGCCAGCAGCTTAGATCGGGGTTCCTACAATGAGCAGTTCTTC. Translation: CASSLDRGSYNEQFF.

The count of this clone is one. This chain uses TRBV14 with TRBJ2-4; 8 positions match TRBD2. CDR1 and CDR2 (germline): SGHDN, FVKESK. V was pared by 6 bases and J by 3 bases, with 4 bases of the junction left unmatched. CDR3 size: 14 residues. CDR3 nucleotide sequence: TGTGCCAGCAGTACAACTAGCGGCAAAAACATTCAGTACTTC. It codes for CASSTTSGKNIQYF.

The chain links TRBV10-2 to TRBJ2-1; D is unresolved. This CDR3 spans 18 amino acids. V dropped 0 bases and J dropped 0 bases, with 15 bases sitting between them. CDR1 is WSHSY and CDR2 is SAAADI in the germline V gene. The CDR3 region has the DNA TGCGCCAGCAGTGAGTCGGTTACGGCAGCCCGCTCCTACAATGAGCAGTTCTTC. Its protein is CASSESVTAARSYNEQFF.

The chain joins TRBV27 to TRBJ2-7; D remains ambiguous. V was cut by 2 bases and J by 0 bases, with 11 bases left in between. CDR3 length: 15 residues. Germline-derived CDR1 and CDR2 are MNHEY and SMNVEV (reference sequence). Written as DNA, the CDR3 is TGTGCCAGCAGTTTAACCAGAGCGAGCTCCTACGAGCAGTACTTC. Protein sequence: CASSLTRASSYEQYF.

CDR3 amino acids: CASSPKRDTQYF. Here the CDR3 DNA reads TGTGCCAGCAGCCCCAAGCGGGATACGCAGTATTTT. J is TRBJ2-3 and V is TRBV28, with a possible D match to TRBD2 (5 bases). The length of the CDR3 is 12 residues. Trimming shortened V by 6 bases and J by 6 bases, and 10 bases separated the two germline ends. Germline assignment: CDR1 MDHEN and CDR2 SYDVKM.

This clone was seen a single time. The V and J genes are TRBV7-2 and TRBJ2-3, with unresolved D. V lost 4 bases and J 2 bases, leaving 7 bases between the germline ends. From germline, CDR1 is SGHTA and CDR2 FQGNSA. The CDR3 extends over 13 amino acids. CDR3: CASSYAHTDTQYF. The CDR3 bases are TGTGCCAGCAGCTACGCCCACACAGATACGCAGTATTTT.

V usage is TRBV6-5 and J usage is TRBJ1-1, with no clear D. V lost 5 bases and J lost 3, with 10 bases in between. CDR3 size: 13 residues. Germline CDR1 MNHEY, CDR2 SVGAGI. The CDR3 DNA sequence: TGTGCCAGCAGTCCCGGACCTTACACTGAAGCTTTCTTT. The encoded protein is CASSPGPYTEAFF.

This chain links TRBV28 with TRBJ2-4; D is ambiguous. This CDR3 is 15 amino acids long. V was cut by 1 base and J by 0 bases, with 7 bases left in between. Germline V CDR1 and CDR2: MDHEN, SYDVKM. The CDR3 nucleotides are TGTGCCAGCAGTTTATACAGCCTAGCCAAAAACATTCAGTACTTC. This codes for CASSLYSLAKNIQYF.

The chain is built from TRBV6-4 and TRBJ2-7; 7 nucleotides agree with TRBD2. V gave up 11 bases and J gave up 5 bases; unmatched junction bases: 27. Germline CDR1 is MRHNA and CDR2 is SNTAGT. This CDR3 spans 18 amino acids. CDR3 region: CAGPPRASGRRVPHEQYF. The CDR3, as DNA: TGTGCCGGGCCCCCTCGGGCTAGCGGCCGGAGAGTCCCCCACGAGCAGTACTTC.

This clone occurred once. Other DNA sequences of this sample code for an identical CDR3. The chain combines TRBV9 with TRBJ1-2; D is unresolved. This CDR3 comprises 11 residues. In germline, CDR1 is SGDLS, CDR2 YYNGEE. V was cut by 3 bases and J by 7 bases, with 7 bases left in between. CDR3 DNA: TGTGCCAGCAGCGCTGGTGGTGGCTACACCTTC. Amino acid sequence: CASSAGGGYTF.

J is TRBJ1-5 and V is TRBV2, with 12 bases lining up with TRBD1. Losses at the gene ends were 8 bases for V and 4 bases for J; bases not matched to a gene: 12. Germline V gives CDR1 SNHLY, CDR2 FYNNEI. CDR3 length equals 17 residues. Written as DNA, the CDR3 is TGTGCCAGCCGGCGGGACAGGGGGCGCGGCGTGAATCAGCCCCAGCATTTT. It translates to CASRRDRGRGVNQPQHF.

As to this clone: The junction does not match germline at one end; this may be a read error. The J gene is TRBJ1-1, the V gene TRBV29-1; D might be TRBD1 (6 bases). This CDR3 contains 16 residues. Germline CDR1 reads SQVTM; CDR2 reads ANQGSEA. The CDR3 region has the DNA TGCAGCGTGGAGACAGGTGAAGGACGGTACCACACTGAAACTTTCTTT. It is translated as CSVETGEGRYHTETFF. The complete variable domain, with remaining parts taken from reference TRBV29-1 and TRBJ1-1, reads SAVISQKPSRDICQRGTSLTIQCQVDSQVTMMFWYRQQPGQSLTLIATANQGSEATYESGFVIDKFPISRPNLTFSTLTVSNMSPEDSSIYLCSVETGEGRYHTETFFGQGTRLTVV.

In its sample, this clone was seen once. This chain joins TRBV4-2 and TRBJ2-3; 7 bases fit TRBD2. The CDR3 totals 15 residues. Germline loops: CDR1 LGHNA, CDR2 YNFKEQ. After removal of 5 bases from V and 3 bases from J, the junction contained 8 bases not matched to a gene. In DNA form, the CDR3 reads TGTGCCAGCAGCGGCCATGACGGGAGGACAGATACGCAGTATTTT. Its protein is CASSGHDGRTDTQYF.